This T cell receptor (beta chain) was sequenced for a study of blood T cell repertoires in COVID-19. Background on the study: Italy, Spain and the United States were the sources of the convalescent and acute COVID-19 samples. Sources were T cells, B-cell-depleted T cells, or PBMCs; the material itself was cDNA or gDNA.

The cohort comprised adults aged about 18 to 100 years residing in about two dozen US areas. As handled by the study authors: Amplifying reference gene primers gave estimates of nucleated cell counts. The method was immunoSEQ multiplex PCR; TCRdb's version includes in-frame clones alone and lacks a portion of them. The V and J calls and clone size are taken from that table; D and trimming were inferred from the DNA. The sample yields approximately 260,000 clones, 87% seen once. Germline V gene lookup returns CDR1 LGHDT and CDR2 YNNKEL (reference sequence). Trimming removed 4 bases from V and 2 bases from J; junction bases left unmatched: 4. The CDR3 spans 14 residues.

Sequenced input: PBMCs or T cells enriched from blood (not recorded which). The sequence was obtained from a young woman with acute COVID-19. This chain connects TRBV3-1 (or the pseudogene TRBV3-2) to TRBJ2-7; 8 nucleotides agree with TRBD1. This CDR3 reads CASSPGQGPYEQYF. The CDR3 DNA is TGTGCCAGCAGCCCAGGACAGGGTCCCTACGAGCAGTACTTC.